This TCR beta chain stems from a study of blood T cell repertoires in COVID-19. TCRdb keeps only in-frame clones here, not all; method: immunoSEQ multiplex PCR. The sample includes around 450,000 clones, around 88% seen only once; the top ten take about 4.5%. Germline V gene lookup returns CDR1 SGHKS and CDR2 YYEKEE (reference sequence). This CDR3 has 14 amino acids. Between the trimmed V and J ends, which lost 3 bases and 4 bases, there was a span of 14 bases. The sequence derives from a woman between 25 and 40 years old with acute or convalescent COVID-19. Specimen: peripheral blood. The rearrangement uses TRBV5-5 and TRBJ2-7; TRBD2 is a possible D gene (5 bases). CDR3 sequence (DNA): TGTGCCAGCAGCTCCGGGCGGGCAACATACGAGCAGTACTTC. Protein product: CASSSGRATYEQYF. Full variable domain (outside the CDR3, taken from reference TRBV5-5 and TRBJ2-7): DAGVTQSPTHLIKTRGQQVTLRCSPISGHKSVSWYQQVLGQGPQFIFQYYEKEERGRGNFPDRFSARQFPNYSSELNVNALLLGDSALYLCASSSGRATYEQYFGPGTRLTVT.